The 18 T cell receptor beta chains below come from one sample, sequenced in a study of T cell repertoires in cytomegalovirus infection. One entry per CDR3 protein results from TCRdb running MiXCR on the reads. The sample has approximately 300,000 distinct CDR3 sequences; around 25% are singletons. No antigen has been identified for these receptors. Sequenced here: cultured PBMCs, sampled from culture after CMV antigen stimulation. The source is a human donor in good health (CMV status not recorded). Some clones in this sample may be carry-over from other donors' samples.

This clonotype showed up many times. This sequence joins TRBV7-9 and TRBJ2-2; D is undetermined. CDR3 length: 13 residues. V shed 3 bases and J shed 3 bases, with 5 bases lying between them. Germline V gene data show CDR1 as SEHNR and CDR2 as FQNEAQ (reference sequence). In DNA form, the CDR3 reads TGTGCCAGCAGCTTCCTTGACACCGGGGAGCTGTTTTTT. Translating gives CASSFLDTGELFF.

The chain is built from TRBV6-2 or TRBV6-3 and TRBJ1-1, with 8 bases lining up with TRBD1. V was clipped by 7 bases and J by 4 bases; unmatched bases: 5. Germline loops: CDR1 MNHEY, CDR2 SVGEGT. The length of the CDR3 is 13 residues. In nucleotides, the CDR3 is TGTGCCAGCAACAGGGGGTTATTCACTGAAGCTTTCTTT. Translating gives CASNRGLFTEAFF.

On this clonotype: A much more abundant neighbour one base away suggests this may be a read error. The V and J genes are TRBV7-2 and TRBJ1-6; perhaps TRBD1 as D (6 bases). The CDR3 extends over 14 amino acids. CDR1 SGHTA and CDR2 FQGNSA come from the germline V gene. The CDR3 nucleotides read TGTGCCAGCAGCTCAGGACAGTATAATTCACCCCCCCACTTT. Translation gives CASSSGQYNSPPHF.

The chain couples TRBV6-2 or TRBV6-3 to TRBJ2-3; 8 nucleotides line up with TRBD1. V lost 6 bases to trimming and J lost 2 bases; unmatched junction nucleotides: 10. Germline CDR1 reads MNHEY; CDR2 reads SVGEGT. There are 16 residues in the CDR3. CDR3 coding DNA: TGTGCCAGCAGCCGGACAGGGAACCCCCCCACAGATACGCAGTATTTT. Translating gives CASSRTGNPPTDTQYF.

This clonotype was found a few times. An end of the junction differs from the germline gene, which may be a read error. This chain connects TRBV4-1 to TRBJ2-5, with D tentatively TRBD2 (5 bases). CDR1 and CDR2 (germline): MGHRA, YSYEKL. The CDR3 spans 14 residues. Written as DNA, the CDR3 is TGTGCCAGCAGCCAAGAGGTGGAGGCAGAGACCCAGTACTTC. It encodes CASSQEVEAETQYF.

This clonotype has just a few counts. This chain uses TRBV11-2 with TRBJ2-2; no reliable D call. The ends were cut back, 3 bases at V and 2 bases at J, with 13 bases in the middle. CDR1 SGHAT and CDR2 FQNNGV come from the germline V gene. The CDR3 has 16 amino acids. The CDR3 region is CASSFGQRINTGELFF. DNA for the CDR3: TGTGCCAGCAGCTTCGGGCAACGAATAAACACCGGGGAGCTGTTTTTT.

By its share, this clonotype is medium-sized. The chain is built from TRBV7-2 and TRBJ1-1, with a weak D call TRBD1 (5 bases). Germline CDR1 SGHTA, CDR2 FQGNSA. The CDR3 consists of 14 residues. V gave up 5 bases and J gave up 0 bases, with 10 bases separating them. The CDR3 sequence is CASSLTVLNTEAFF. In nucleotides, the CDR3 is TGTGCCAGCAGCCTGACAGTATTGAACACTGAAGCTTTCTTT.

The rearrangement links TRBV25-1 to TRBJ2-1; D unresolved. This CDR3 comprises 14 residues. Per germline, CDR1 MGHDK and CDR2 SYGVNS. The V end lost 3 bases, the J end lost 0 bases, and 6 bases lay between the germline ends. CDR3 sequence: CASSDDPSYNEQFF. The CDR3 nucleotides are TGTGCCAGCAGTGACGACCCCTCCTACAATGAGCAGTTCTTC.

This sequence joins TRBV7-8 and TRBJ1-6; D gene uncertain. Germline loops: CDR1 SGHVS, CDR2 FQNEAQ. Trimming took off 4 bases at V and 5 bases at J, with 18 bases between the two ends. The CDR3 runs 17 residues. The CDR3, as DNA: TGTGCCAGCAGCTCCGCGCGTACGGGATTCCATAATTCACCCCTCCACTTT. Translating gives CASSSARTGFHNSPLHF.

This clonotype was counted at least ten times. V gene TRBV7-2 combines with J gene TRBJ2-1; D is ambiguous. The germline V gene encodes CDR1 SGHTA and CDR2 FQGNSA. This CDR3 comprises 11 residues. The V and J ends lost 6 bases and 4 bases respectively, with 4 bases between them. The CDR3 reads CASREYNEQFF. The CDR3, as DNA: TGTGCCAGCAGGGAATACAATGAGCAGTTCTTC.

This chain links TRBV4-1 with TRBJ2-1; no firm D call. V was pared by 1 base and J by 6 bases, with 13 bases between. The CDR3 has 15 residues. The germline V gene encodes CDR1 MGHRA and CDR2 YSYEKL. CDR3: CASSQAGHFSNEQFF. DNA for the CDR3: TGCGCCAGCAGCCAAGCTGGGCACTTCTCCAATGAGCAGTTCTTC.

The V call is TRBV6-2 or TRBV6-3, the J call TRBJ2-7; 8 bases are shared with TRBD2. The germline gives CDR1 MNHEY, CDR2 SVGEGT. This CDR3 contains 14 residues. Losses at the gene ends were 4 bases for V and 2 bases for J; bases not matched to a gene: 4. CDR3 sequence (DNA): TGTGCCAGCAGTTTAGCGGGATGGACCTACGAGCAGTACGTC. Encoded protein: CASSLAGWTYEQYV.

The gene calls are TRBV30 and TRBJ2-7; D not resolved. The length of the CDR3 is 11 residues. The V gene lost 0 bases and the J gene lost 2 bases, with 2 bases spanning the gap. Looked up from germline, CDR1 is GTSNPN and CDR2 is SVGIG (reference sequence). CDR3 protein: CAWSVAYEQYF. In nucleotides, the CDR3 is TGTGCCTGGAGTGTAGCCTACGAGCAGTACTTC.

In its sample, this clonotype was seen a few times. The chain links TRBV4-1 to TRBJ1-5; no definite D call. The V and J ends lost 1 base and 0 bases respectively, with 7 bases between them. Germline assignment: CDR1 MGHRA and CDR2 YSYEKL. CDR3 length equals 15 residues. This chain's CDR3 is CASSQGTISNQPQHF. CDR3 nucleotide sequence: TGCGCCAGCAGCCAAGGTACTATTAGCAATCAGCCCCAGCATTTT.

The rearrangement uses TRBV6-6 and TRBJ2-3, with D unresolved. V shed 4 bases and J shed 5 bases, with 13 bases lying between them. This CDR3 region has 14 residues. Looked up from germline, CDR1 is MNHNY and CDR2 is SVGAGI (reference sequence). In DNA form, the CDR3 reads TGTGCCAGCAGTTTCTTGATAAGAGTAGATACGCAGTATTTT. Amino acid sequence: CASSFLIRVDTQYF.

The chain is built from TRBV12-5 and TRBJ2-1; TRBD2 agrees at 13 bases. J lost 9 bases, V lost 0 bases, and 14 bases had no gene match. Germline V gives CDR1 LGHNT, CDR2 FRNRAP. The CDR3 is made up of 19 amino acids. CDR3 nucleotides: TGTGCTAGTGGTTTGGTTACAGGGGGCTGGAGACTAGCGGGGGGTGAGCAGTTCTTC. It translates to CASGLVTGGWRLAGGEQFF.

Only a few counts were recorded for this clonotype. The genes are TRBV12-3 or TRBV12-4 and TRBJ2-2, with a tentative D call TRBD2 (6 bases). V lost 0 bases and J lost 0, with 20 bases in between. This CDR3 has 20 residues. CDR3 sequence reads: CASSLARVGGLRANTGELFF. CDR3 in DNA: TGTGCCAGCAGTTTAGCGCGGGTTGGAGGACTACGCGCGAACACCGGGGAGCTGTTTTTT.

This clonotype was picked up many times. The V and J genes are TRBV7-2 and TRBJ2-3, with TRBD2 matching over 13 bases. V gave up 3 bases and J gave up 5 bases; unmatched junction bases: 11. The CDR3 totals 18 residues. CDR1 and CDR2 from the germline V gene are SGHTA and FQGNSA. This CDR3 is CASSLASALAGGRDTQYF. In nucleotides, the CDR3 is TGTGCCAGCAGCTTGGCGTCAGCACTAGCGGGAGGGAGAGATACGCAGTATTTT.